Reported below is one T cell receptor beta chain. Its target is unknown. This sample is drawn from a study of cytomegalovirus exposure and HLA in healthy donors. Study-wide points: It was approximately 150 TCR beta chains that were listed as cytomegalovirus-associated. An Asian-associated ancestry cluster reportedly showed fewer N-insertions than the approximately 650-donor mean in a later analysis.

It was with 60 Vbeta and 13 Jbeta primers that the PCR ran. Profiled with immunoSEQ multiplex PCR; TCRdb holds only in-frame clones, not every one. The data show around 130,000 clones, around 80% seen once. This sequence originates from a man aged 30 to 45 in good health and CMV-seronegative. Sequencing was done on a sample of PBMCs.

CDR3 loop: CASSRKGQNSPLHF. CDR3 DNA sequence: TGTGCCAGCAGCAGAAAAGGACAGAATTCACCCCTCCACTTT. J is TRBJ1-6 and V is TRBV6-5; possibly TRBD1 for D (6 bases). This CDR3 has 14 residues. V was cut by 6 bases and J by 7 bases, with 13 bases left in between. The germline V gene has CDR1 MNHEY and CDR2 SVGAGI.